The clone carrying this T cell receptor (beta chain) was observed a single time. What it binds is unknown. The CDR3 loop spans 14 amino acids. The V end was cut by 2 bases, the J end by 0 bases, with 8 bases between. CDR1 and CDR2 (germline): SGHDT, YYEEEE. These data belong to a study of naive CD8 T cells in extremely preterm neonates. Broader study findings: Preterm CDR3s were shorter than older groups', with fewer N additions and less trimming.

Adult controls were healthy nonsmokers aged roughly 19-50 years, median around 39 years. The method was immunoSEQ multiplex PCR; TCRdb's version includes in-frame clones alone and lacks a portion of them. The table shows roughly 5,000 clones, with 95% to 98% occurring only once. What was sequenced was naive CD8+ T cells from blood. The TCR was taken from a human donor in good health. The chain employs TRBV5-6 and TRBJ1-1; D call uncertain. In DNA, the CDR3 is TGTGCCAGCAGCTTAGTACTGATGAACACTGAAGCTTTCTTT. Translating it yields CASSLVLMNTEAFF.